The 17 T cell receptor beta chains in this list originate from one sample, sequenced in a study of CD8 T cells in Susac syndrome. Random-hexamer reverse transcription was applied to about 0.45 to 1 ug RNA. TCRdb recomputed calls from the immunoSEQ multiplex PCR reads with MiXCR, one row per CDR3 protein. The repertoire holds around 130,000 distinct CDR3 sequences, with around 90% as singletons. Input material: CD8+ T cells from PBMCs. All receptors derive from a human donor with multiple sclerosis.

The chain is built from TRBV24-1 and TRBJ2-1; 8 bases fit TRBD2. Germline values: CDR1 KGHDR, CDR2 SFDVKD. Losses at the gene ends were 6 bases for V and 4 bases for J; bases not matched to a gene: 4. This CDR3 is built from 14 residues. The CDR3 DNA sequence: TGTGCCACCAGTAGCGGGAGCCAGTACAATGAGCAGTTCTTC. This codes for CATSSGSQYNEQFF.

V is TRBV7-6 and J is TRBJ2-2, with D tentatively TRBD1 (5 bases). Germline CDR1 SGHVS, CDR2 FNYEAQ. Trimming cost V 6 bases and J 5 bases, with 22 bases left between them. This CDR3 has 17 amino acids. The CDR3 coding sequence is TGTGCCAGCAGATCACTCGATTATAGGGGTGGGACCGGGGAGCTGTTTTTT. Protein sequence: CASRSLDYRGGTGELFF.

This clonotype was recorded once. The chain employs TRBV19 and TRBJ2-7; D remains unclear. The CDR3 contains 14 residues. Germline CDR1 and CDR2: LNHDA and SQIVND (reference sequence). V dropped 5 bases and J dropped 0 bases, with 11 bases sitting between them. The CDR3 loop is CASSHTAISYEQYF. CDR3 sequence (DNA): TGTGCCAGTAGTCACACAGCAATCTCCTACGAGCAGTACTTC.

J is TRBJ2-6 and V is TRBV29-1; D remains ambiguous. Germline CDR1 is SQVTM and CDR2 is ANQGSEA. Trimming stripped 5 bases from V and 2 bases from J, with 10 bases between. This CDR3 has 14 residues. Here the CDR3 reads CSVLGYAGANVLTF. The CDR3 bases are TGCAGCGTTTTGGGCTACGCTGGGGCCAACGTCCTGACTTTC.

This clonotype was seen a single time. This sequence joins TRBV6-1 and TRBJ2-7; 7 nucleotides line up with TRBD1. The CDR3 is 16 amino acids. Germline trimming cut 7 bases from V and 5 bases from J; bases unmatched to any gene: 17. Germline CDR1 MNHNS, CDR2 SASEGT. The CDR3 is CASTPAGTDQPNEQYF. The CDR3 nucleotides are TGTGCCAGCACCCCCGCAGGGACAGATCAACCGAACGAGCAGTACTTC.

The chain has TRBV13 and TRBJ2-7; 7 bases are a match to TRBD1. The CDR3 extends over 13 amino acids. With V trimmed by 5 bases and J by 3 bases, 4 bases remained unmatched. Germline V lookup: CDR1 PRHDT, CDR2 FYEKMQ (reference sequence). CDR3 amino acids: CASSMGQSYEQYF. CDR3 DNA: TGTGCCAGCAGCATGGGACAGAGCTACGAGCAGTACTTC.

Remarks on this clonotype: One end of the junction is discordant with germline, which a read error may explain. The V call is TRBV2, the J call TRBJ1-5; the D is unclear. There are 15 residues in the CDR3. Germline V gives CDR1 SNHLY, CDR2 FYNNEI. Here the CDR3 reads CASSEETHSIQPQHF. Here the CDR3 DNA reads TGTGCCAGCAGTGAAGAGACACATAGCATTCAGCCCCAGCATTTT. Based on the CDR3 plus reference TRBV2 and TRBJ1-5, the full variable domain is EPEVTQTPSHQVTQMGQEVILRCVPISNHLYFYWYRQILGQKVEFLVSFYNNEISEKSEIFDDQFSVERPDGSNFTLKIRSTKLEDSAMYFCASSEETHSIQPQHFGDGTRLSIL.

CDR3 coding DNA: TGTGCCAGCAGTTACGGACAGGGAGTCTACGAGCAGTACTTC. Translating gives CASSYGQGVYEQYF. The chain links TRBV6-5 to TRBJ2-7, with 8 positions matching TRBD1. Germline CDR1 MNHEY, CDR2 SVGAGI. Losses at the gene ends were 2 bases for V and 3 bases for J; bases not matched to a gene: 3. This CDR3 comprises 14 residues.

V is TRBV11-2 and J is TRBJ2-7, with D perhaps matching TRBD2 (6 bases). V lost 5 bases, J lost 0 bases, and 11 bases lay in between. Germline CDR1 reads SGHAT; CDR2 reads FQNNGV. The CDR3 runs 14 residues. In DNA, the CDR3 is TGTGCCAGCAGCACTATGCGGGGCTCCTACGAGCAGTACTTC. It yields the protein CASSTMRGSYEQYF.

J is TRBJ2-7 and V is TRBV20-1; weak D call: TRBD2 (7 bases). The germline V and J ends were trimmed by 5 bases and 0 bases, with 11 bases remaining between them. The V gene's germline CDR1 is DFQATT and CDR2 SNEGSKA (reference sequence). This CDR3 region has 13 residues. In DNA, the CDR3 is TGCAGTGCTGGGGGCGGGAGCTCCTACGAGCAGTACTTC. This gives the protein CSAGGGSSYEQYF.

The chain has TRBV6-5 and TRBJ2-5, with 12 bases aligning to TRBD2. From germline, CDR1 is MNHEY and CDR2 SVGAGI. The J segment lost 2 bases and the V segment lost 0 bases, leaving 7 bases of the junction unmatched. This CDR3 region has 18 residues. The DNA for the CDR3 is TGTGCCAGCAGTTACTCTGTGGGACTAGCGGGTTTTCAAGAGACCCAGTACTTC. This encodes CASSYSVGLAGFQETQYF.

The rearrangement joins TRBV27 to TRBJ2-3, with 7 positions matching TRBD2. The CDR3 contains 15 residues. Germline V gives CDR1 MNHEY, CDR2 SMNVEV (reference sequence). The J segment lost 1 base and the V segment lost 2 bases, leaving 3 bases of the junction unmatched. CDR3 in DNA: TGTGCCAGCAGTTTACTGGCGGGAGGCACAGATACGCAGTATTTT. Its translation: CASSLLAGGTDTQYF.

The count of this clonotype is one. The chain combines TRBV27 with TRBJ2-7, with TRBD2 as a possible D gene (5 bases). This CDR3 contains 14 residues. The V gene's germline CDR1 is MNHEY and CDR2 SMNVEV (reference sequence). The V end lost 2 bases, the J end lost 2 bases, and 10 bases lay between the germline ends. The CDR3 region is CASSLGGPTYEQYF. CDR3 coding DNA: TGTGCCAGCAGTTTAGGCGGGCCAACCTACGAGCAGTACTTC.

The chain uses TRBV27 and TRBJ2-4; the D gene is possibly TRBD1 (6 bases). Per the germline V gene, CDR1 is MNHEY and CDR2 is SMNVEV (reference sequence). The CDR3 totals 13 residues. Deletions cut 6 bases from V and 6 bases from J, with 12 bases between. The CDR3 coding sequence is TGTGCCAGCAGCACCAGGGGTGGAAACATTCAGTACTTC. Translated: CASSTRGGNIQYF.

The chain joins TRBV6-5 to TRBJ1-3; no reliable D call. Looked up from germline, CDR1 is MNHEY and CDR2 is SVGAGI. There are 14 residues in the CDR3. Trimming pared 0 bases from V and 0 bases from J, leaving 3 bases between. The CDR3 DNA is TGTGCCAGCAGTTACTCTGGCTCTGGAAACACCATATATTTT. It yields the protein CASSYSGSGNTIYF.

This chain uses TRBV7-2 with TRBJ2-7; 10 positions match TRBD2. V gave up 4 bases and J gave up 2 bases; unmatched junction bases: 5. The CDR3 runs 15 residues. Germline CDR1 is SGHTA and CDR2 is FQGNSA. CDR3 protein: CASSYYLAGAYEQYF. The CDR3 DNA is TGTGCCAGCAGCTACTATCTAGCGGGGGCCTACGAGCAGTACTTC. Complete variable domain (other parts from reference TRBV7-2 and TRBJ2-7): GAGVSQSPSNKVTEKGKDVELRCDPISGHTALYWYRQSLGQGLEFLIYFQGNSAPDKSGLPSDRFSAERTGGSVSTLTIQRTQQEDSAVYLCASSYYLAGAYEQYFGPGTRLTVT.

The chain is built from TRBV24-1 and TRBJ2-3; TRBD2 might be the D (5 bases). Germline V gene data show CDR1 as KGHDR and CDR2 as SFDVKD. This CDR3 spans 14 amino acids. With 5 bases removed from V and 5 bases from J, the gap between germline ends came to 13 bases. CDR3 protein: CATSGPLEGDTQYF. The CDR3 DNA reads TGTGCCACCAGTGGTCCATTAGAGGGAGATACGCAGTATTTT.